Ten or more counts support the clone carrying this TCR beta chain. The antigen is not known. When naive CD8 T cells were sorted, they were gated as CD8+CD4-CCR7+CD45RA+. These data come from a study of molecular identifiers for immune sequencing clone quantification. One entry per CDR3 protein results from TCRdb running MiXCR on the PCR reads. The data hold some 100,000 distinct CDR3 sequences, with approximately 40% observed a single time. Study results and caveats: Over 97% of CMV-specific effector molecules, but under 1% of naive ones, were in clones above 20 copies.

The V gene lost 11 bases and the J gene lost 2 bases, with 14 bases spanning the gap. The CDR3 runs 13 residues. The germline V gene encodes CDR1 ENHRY and CDR2 SYGVKD. This chain links TRBV10-3 with TRBJ2-3; perhaps TRBD1 as D (6 bases). Sequencing was carried out using naive CD8+ T cells from blood, with Jurkat cell RNA spiked in. Noted subset: FACS-sorted CD8+CD4-CCR7+CD45RA+ naive T cells. The origin of this receptor is a human donor in good health. Some libraries in this study had Jurkat cell RNA spiked in. The CDR3 sequence is CAARQDNTDTQYF. The CDR3 bases are TGTGCCGCCCGACAGGACAACACAGATACGCAGTATTTT.